Following are 29 T cell receptor beta chains from one sample sequenced in a study of early T cells in non-severe SARS-CoV-2 infection. One entry per CDR3 protein, called by TCRdb with MiXCR from the 5' RACE reads. Of some 54,000 distinct CDR3 sequences detected, 8.5% to 10% appear once; the ten largest clones hold 8.6%. Source material: whole blood. These receptors originate from an adult who was a healthcare worker with PCR-confirmed SARS-CoV-2 infection or an uninfected control (not recorded which).

This clonotype was seen a handful of times. One end of the junction is discordant with germline, which a read error may explain. The chain recombines TRBV7-9 with TRBJ2-7; the match to TRBD1 covers 7 bases. The CDR3 is 17 amino acids. The V gene's germline CDR1 is SEHNR and CDR2 FQNEAQ (reference sequence). The chain's CDR3 is CASSLDSDRKGPYERYF. The DNA for the CDR3 is TGTGCCAGCAGCTTAGACTCGGACAGGAAGGGGCCCTACGAGCGGTACTTC.

The chain recombines TRBV18 with TRBJ1-1; no firm D call. CDR3 size: 13 residues. CDR1 is KGHSH and CDR2 is LQKENI in the germline V gene. Trimming stripped 6 bases from V and 1 base from J, with 9 bases between. CDR3 amino acids: CASSASRNTEAFF. CDR3 coding DNA: TGTGCCAGCTCCGCATCCAGGAACACTGAAGCTTTCTTT.

This clonotype was seen repeatedly, ten times or more. This chain links TRBV10-2 with TRBJ1-2; D is unresolved. Germline V lookup: CDR1 WSHSY, CDR2 SAAADI. V was cut by 1 base and J by 5 bases, with 8 bases left in between. The CDR3 runs to 13 residues. This CDR3 reads CASSELAEYGYTF. CDR3 nucleotides: TGCGCCAGCAGTGAGTTGGCGGAGTATGGCTACACCTTC.

The CDR3 DNA reads TGTGCCAGCAGTAAACTTCCGAGAGGGCCCTCGGGCTACACCTTC. Translating it yields CASSKLPRGPSGYTF. V usage is TRBV12-3 or TRBV12-4 and J usage is TRBJ1-2; the D is unclear. Deletions cut 5 bases from V and 8 bases from J, with 21 bases between. The CDR3 is 15 residues long.

The chain combines TRBV20-1 with TRBJ2-6; 12 nucleotides line up with TRBD1. The CDR3 covers 17 residues. In germline, CDR1 is DFQATT, CDR2 SNEGSKA (reference sequence). Trimming took 6 bases from V and 3 from J; bases not matched to a gene: 9. CDR3: CSAGTGGRSGGANVLTF. The CDR3 region has the DNA TGCAGTGCAGGGACAGGGGGCCGATCGGGTGGGGCCAACGTCCTGACTTTC.

This clonotype was detected many times. V is TRBV20-1 and J is TRBJ2-3, with 8 nucleotides matching TRBD1. With 5 bases clipped from V and 4 bases from J, the junction kept 5 bases outside the gene matches. Germline V gene sequence: CDR1 DFQATT, CDR2 SNEGSKA (reference sequence). The CDR3 totals 13 residues. The CDR3 DNA reads as TGCAGTGCTTCGCTCAGGGGGCCAGATACGCAGTATTTT. The encoded protein is CSASLRGPDTQYF.

In its sample, this clonotype was seen many times. Written as DNA, the CDR3 is TGTGCCAGCAGCTTAGAGCGTGGGTCACCCCTCCACTTT. Translated: CASSLERGSPLHF. The chain couples TRBV7-8 to TRBJ1-6; D is undetermined. Germline assignment: CDR1 SGHVS and CDR2 FQNEAQ. The CDR3 is 13 amino acids. The ends were cut back, 1 base at V and 10 bases at J, with 8 bases in the middle.

This clonotype was observed a few times. The CDR3 protein is CASSLGTGELFF. The CDR3 bases are TGTGCCAGCAGCTTGGGAACCGGGGAGCTGTTTTTT. The chain joins TRBV11-2 to TRBJ2-2; D is uncertain. The CDR3 length is 12 residues. V gave up 3 bases and J gave up 5 bases, with 4 bases separating them. Germline V gene data show CDR1 as SGHAT and CDR2 as FQNNGV.

There are many counts of this clonotype. V and J are TRBV12-3 or TRBV12-4 and TRBJ1-1, with TRBD1 matching over 8 bases. This CDR3 is built from 16 residues. V dropped 7 bases and J dropped 0; count of bases not matched to a gene: 10. The CDR3 loop reads CASITGTGDMNTEAFF. Written as DNA, the CDR3 is TGTGCCAGCATCACAGGGACAGGCGACATGAACACTGAAGCTTTCTTT.

The sample holds a few counts of this clonotype. The genes are TRBV29-1 and TRBJ1-1, with 11 bases that match TRBD1. The trim removed 3 bases at V and 11 bases at J, leaving 5 bases unmatched. Germline V gene sequence: CDR1 SQVTM, CDR2 ANQGSEA. CDR3 length: 12 residues. The CDR3 nucleotides read TGCAGCGTTGACGGACAGGGGGCAAGTGCTTTCTTT. Protein sequence: CSVDGQGASAFF.

J is TRBJ1-5 and V is TRBV7-2, with a possible D match to TRBD1 (6 bases). The V and J ends lost 5 bases and 4 bases respectively, with 15 bases between them. Per the germline V gene, CDR1 is SGHTA and CDR2 is FQGNSA. This CDR3 is built from 15 residues. DNA of the CDR3: TGTGCCAGCAGCCGAATCCCGCAGGGGAATCAGCCCCAGCATTTT. Translated, it gives CASSRIPQGNQPQHF. Drawing the rest from reference TRBV7-2 and TRBJ1-5, the complete variable domain is GAGVSQSPSNKVTEKGKDVELRCDPISGHTALYWYRQSLGQGLEFLIYFQGNSAPDKSGLPSDRFSAERTGGSVSTLTIQRTQQEDSAVYLCASSRIPQGNQPQHFGDGTRLSIL.

This clonotype has just a few counts. The CDR3 nucleotides read TGCGCCAGCCGTGGGACTAGCACAGATACGCAGTATTTT. This encodes CASRGTSTDTQYF. The V gene is TRBV5-1, the J gene TRBJ2-3, with D perhaps TRBD2 (6 bases). V lost 7 bases and J 0 bases, leaving 9 bases between the germline ends. Germline lookup yields CDR1 SGHRS and CDR2 YFSETQ. This CDR3 is built from 13 residues.

The CDR3 DNA reads as TGTGCCAGCAGCGTGTTACGTGAGAACACTGAAGCTTTCTTT. The encoded protein is CASSVLRENTEAFF. The chain uses TRBV9 and TRBJ1-1; no firm D call. Trimming cost V 2 bases and J 1 base, with 9 bases left between them. Germline V gene sequence: CDR1 SGDLS, CDR2 YYNGEE. This CDR3 is 14 amino acids long.

This clonotype was seen repeatedly, ten times or more. The rearrangement joins TRBV12-3 or TRBV12-4 to TRBJ2-7; D may be TRBD1 or TRBD2 (5 bases each). This CDR3 has 15 amino acids. Trimming removed 6 bases at V and 5 bases at J, with 20 bases between. CDR3 protein: CASSPRGDGADEQYF. The CDR3 bases are TGTGCCAGCAGCCCAAGAGGGGATGGAGCCGACGAGCAGTACTTC.

A few counts support this clonotype. The chain carries TRBV4-3 and TRBJ1-3, with D tentatively TRBD1 (6 bases). Trimming took off 3 bases at V and 8 bases at J, with 11 bases between the two ends. The CDR3 spans 13 residues. Germline V gene lookup returns CDR1 LGHNA and CDR2 YSLEER. DNA for the CDR3: TGCGCCAGCAGCCAGGCCCCAGGGGACACCATATATTTT. Its translation is CASSQAPGDTIYF.

This clonotype was found many times. The chain links TRBV7-8 to TRBJ2-5, with D unclear. Per germline, CDR1 SGHVS and CDR2 FQNEAQ. The CDR3 consists of 12 residues. Deletions cut 1 base from V and 5 bases from J, with 5 bases between. CDR3 sequence (DNA): TGTGCCAGCAGCTTAGTGGAGGAGACCCAGTACTTC. Amino acid sequence: CASSLVEETQYF.

This clonotype was detected many times. The DNA for the CDR3 is TGTGCCAGCAGCTATAGGGAACAAGCGGGAGGGCCGTTCTACGAGCAGTACTTC. As protein: CASSYREQAGGPFYEQYF. The chain employs TRBV7-9 and TRBJ2-7, with 10 bases aligning to TRBD2. With V trimmed by 4 bases and J by 3 bases, 15 bases remained unmatched. Germline values: CDR1 SEHNR, CDR2 FQNEAQ (reference sequence). CDR3 length: 18 amino acids.

The V call is TRBV6-5, the J call TRBJ2-7; the D is unclear. The CDR3 consists of 15 residues. V was pared by 1 base and J by 5 bases, with 15 bases between. Germline V gene data show CDR1 as MNHEY and CDR2 as SVGAGI. CDR3 region: CASSYYPHRAHEQYF. In DNA, the CDR3 is TGTGCCAGCAGTTACTATCCGCATCGGGCCCACGAGCAGTACTTC.

The rearrangement joins TRBV7-9 to TRBJ1-1; TRBD1 matches 10 bases. The V gene end was trimmed by 3 bases and the J gene end by 5 bases; junction bases not matched to a gene: 3. This CDR3 region has 14 residues. Germline CDR1 is SEHNR and CDR2 is FQNEAQ (reference sequence). DNA of the CDR3: TGTGCCAGCAGCTTGGGGACAGGGGTGACTGAAGCTTTCTTT. Translated: CASSLGTGVTEAFF.

This rearrangement joins TRBV24-1 to TRBJ2-1; 7 bases line up with TRBD2. This CDR3 has 16 amino acids. J lost 3 bases, V lost 1 base, and 5 bases had no gene match. Germline V gene lookup returns CDR1 KGHDR and CDR2 SFDVKD. The CDR3, as DNA: TGTGCCACCAGTGATTTTGGCGGGAGTGTCTACAATGAGCAGTTCTTC. It specifies CATSDFGGSVYNEQFF.

This clonotype was detected many times. This chain links TRBV20-1 with TRBJ2-7; D call uncertain. Germline-derived CDR1 and CDR2 are DFQATT and SNEGSKA (reference sequence). The CDR3 is made up of 9 amino acids. V was cut by 5 bases and J by 3 bases, with 2 bases left in between. This CDR3 reads CSAGYEQYF. The CDR3 DNA reads as TGCAGTGCTGGCTACGAGCAGTACTTC.

Ten or more counts support this clonotype. This chain connects TRBV7-8 to TRBJ2-1, with 7 bases fitting TRBD1. The CDR3 covers 16 residues. In germline, CDR1 is SGHVS, CDR2 FQNEAQ. V shed 4 bases, J shed 0 bases, and the junction held 6 bases outside the gene matches. CDR3 region: CASSSIQGSSYNEQFF. The CDR3 DNA follows: TGTGCCAGCAGCTCTATACAGGGGAGCTCCTACAATGAGCAGTTCTTC.

This chain links TRBV29-1 with TRBJ2-3; possibly TRBD1 for D (6 bases). Germline CDR1 reads SQVTM; CDR2 reads ANQGSEA. The CDR3 covers 14 residues. Deletions cut 4 bases from V and 4 bases from J, with 15 bases between. The CDR3 coding sequence is TGCAGCGTTGCGTATGGGCAGGGGCCAGATACGCAGTATTTT. It translates to CSVAYGQGPDTQYF.

This clonotype was counted a few times. J is TRBJ2-7 and V is TRBV20-1; TRBD2 might be the D (6 bases). This CDR3 is 13 amino acids long. The V end was cut by 5 bases, the J end by 0 bases, with 11 bases between. Germline loops: CDR1 DFQATT, CDR2 SNEGSKA (reference sequence). The CDR3 loop reads CSASRGNSYEQYF. CDR3 DNA sequence: TGCAGTGCTTCGCGCGGGAACTCCTACGAGCAGTACTTC.

The chain uses TRBV5-5 and TRBJ1-1; D may be TRBD1 (5 bases). CDR3 length: 14 amino acids. V gave up 4 bases and J gave up 6 bases, with 16 bases separating them. Looked up from germline, CDR1 is SGHKS and CDR2 is YYEKEE (reference sequence). CDR3 region: CASSLGLGWSEAFF. CDR3 in DNA: TGTGCCAGCAGCCTGGGACTGGGTTGGTCTGAAGCTTTCTTT.

This clonotype was counted many times. The genes are TRBV6-1 and TRBJ1-1; D not certain. The germline V gene encodes CDR1 MNHNS and CDR2 SASEGT. This CDR3 spans 13 amino acids. Trimming pared 4 bases from V and 1 base from J, leaving 7 bases between. This CDR3 reads CASSVTENTEAFF. CDR3 nucleotide sequence: TGTGCCAGCAGTGTAACGGAGAACACTGAAGCTTTCTTT.

As to this clonotype: Germline and junction disagree at one end, which may indicate a read error. J is TRBJ1-1 and V is TRBV6-2 or TRBV6-3, with D unresolved. Germline lookup yields CDR1 MNHEY and CDR2 SVGEGT. This CDR3 region has 14 residues. DNA of the CDR3: TGTGCCAGCATTGTCGGGCCATCGAACCCTGAAGCTTTCTTT. It specifies CASIVGPSNPEAFF.

The table lists this clonotype with a count of one. The chain couples TRBV12-3 or TRBV12-4 to TRBJ1-2; D may be TRBD1 (5 bases). V was clipped by 3 bases and J by 2 bases, with 10 bases between them. The CDR3 length is 14 residues. The CDR3 sequence: CASSFTGHNYGYTF. The CDR3 region has the DNA TGTGCCAGCAGTTTCACAGGTCACAACTATGGCTACACCTTC.

This clonotype was detected a few times. The CDR3 coding sequence is TGTGCCAGCAGCTTTCATTCAGGGGTCCTAAGCTCTGGAAACACCATATATTTT. Protein product: CASSFHSGVLSSGNTIYF. The chain is built from TRBV7-9 and TRBJ1-3; maybe TRBD1 (6 bases). The V end was cut by 3 bases, the J end by 0 bases, with 18 bases between. Per germline, CDR1 SEHNR and CDR2 FQNEAQ (reference sequence). The CDR3 is 18 amino acids.